This T cell receptor (beta chain) is from a study of cytomegalovirus exposure and HLA in healthy donors listed by TCRdb under 2017. Concerning the study at large: In an earlier analysis of some 610 of the donors, around 300 Gb of sequence data and 100 million or so unique TCR beta sequences from about 179 million T cells were reported. Every repertoire in the discovery cohort had been generated on one and the same sequencing platform. Roughly 5 DR-DQ haplotypes were treated as single units for association and clustering because of strong linkage in the cohort. In an earlier analysis of about 590 of the donors, high-throughput TCR beta sequencing was used to judge whether each TCR beta V gene segment behaved as functional or pseudogenic. Typing coverage differed by locus: A, B, C, DRB1 and DQB1 were typed in roughly 620-640 donors, DQA1 in 500 to 550, DPA1 in around 600, and DPB1 in roughly 470. Across about 370 genotyped donors of the cohort, an average of about 250,000 unique TCR beta nucleotide sequences per donor were sequenced, and roughly 20% of those sequences were non-productive. Rather than drawing on any new phenotypic data, the later analysis identified candidate immune exposures from TCR beta sequences and the way those sequences occurred across donors. HLA typing covered class I and class II loci at four-digit resolution. To predict cytomegalovirus infection status, the study combined high-throughput TCR immunosequencing, statistical association of individual TCRs with disease status, and machine learning. An early release that covered some 640 HLA-typed donors contained about 300 gigabases of sequencing data and tens of millions of unique TCR sequences. The study profiled the T cell repertoires of more than 500 subjects by immunosequencing and related them to cytomegalovirus serostatus. Along with the approximately 700-subject first cohort, a separate validation cohort of over a hundred different subjects was used. In a later analysis, previously published TCR beta repertoires from about 640 donors were re-analyzed and high-resolution HLA genotyping was added so that TCR occurrence patterns could be studied. Alongside the repertoire data, information on donor age, sex, ethnicity and CMV serostatus was compiled. Of the roughly 430 genotyped donors, over 65% fell in the genetic ancestry cluster associated with self-reported Caucasian donors. Genome-wide SNP genotypes for about 65% of the roughly 700 donors were used in a later genetic analysis, which treated that subset as a discovery cohort. The aim of the study was to test whether cataloging public T cell receptors could identify signatures of past pathogen exposure.

Study-wide conclusions, independent of this receptor: Correlated functional status among segregating V segments might reflect linkage disequilibrium, but an unknown experimental factor could not be ruled out. In both the original and validation cohorts, the classifier was reported to diagnose cytomegalovirus status with high specificity and sensitivity. A further reported finding was that TCR beta sequences accurately predicted the HLA-A and HLA-B alleles for most subjects in the first cohort. Some IMGT-functional V segments, including TRBV6-2 and TRBV6-3, could not be told apart with the 87-base-pair reads, so those segments were excluded. In a later analysis, TCR association rates were found to vary across HLA loci, with the most associated TCRs seen for DRB1 alleles and the fewest for HLA-C alleles. An association between a missense DCLRE1C variant and V-gene and J-gene trimming of TCR beta chains was found in a later genetic analysis and replicated in an independent cohort. Compared with the roughly 700-donor mean, donors in an Asian-associated ancestry cluster had fewer N-insertions in productive TCRs, according to a later genetic analysis. A group of highly shared sequence variants was considered likely to be a technical artifact of the sequencing pipeline. Compared with equally common non-associated chains, HLA-associated TCR beta chains in a later analysis were more clonally expanded and had lower generation probabilities. Most CMV-associated TCR beta chains appeared to be HLA-restricted in a later analysis, and the HLA associations seemed to be driven largely by CMV exposure. The authors suggested that the approach could potentially be extended to other disease states and immunological phenotypes. HLA typing was unavailable for some donors at each locus, so association tests used only the typed subset. Only TCR beta chains were sequenced in this cohort, and the absence of alpha or paired-chain data limited detectable features. Several of the top co-occurrence clusters appeared to be linked to parvovirus B19, influenza, CMV and Epstein-Barr virus, according to a later analysis. For the cohort, immune exposure information was limited to CMV serostatus. Because counts were too low, roughly 18 rarely observed V segments, including chromosome 9 orphons, were left out of the earlier analysis of 587 of the donors. In the study, some 160 TCR beta chains were listed as associated with cytomegalovirus. When HLA alleles, especially DR and DQ, strongly co-occurred, attributing TCR associations to individual alleles was difficult. Across donors, most TCR sequences were observed very rarely, whereas some public TCRs were present in many individuals. A later analysis associated approximately 17,000 TCR beta sequences with specific HLA alleles at a false discovery rate of 0.05. An earlier analysis of approximately 500 of the donors showed that most TCR beta V segments appeared in productive rearrangements either about 87% or about 30% of the time, which broadly matched IMGT annotations. In vitro tests confirmed that a few of the cytomegalovirus-associated TCR beta chains recognize cytomegalovirus antigens. Presence/absence analyses assumed roughly uniform sequencing depth across donors, an assumption that may not hold.

This clone occurred once. Its antigen is unknown. Per-base quality was not reported, and no clone a single base away is much larger than it. The receptor library was made with the immunoSEQ multiplex PCR assay. For the multiplex PCR, a mixture combining 60 forward primers for TCR Vbeta segments and 13 reverse primers for TCR Jbeta segments was used. A multiplex PCR assay on genomic DNA amplified the CDR3 region of rearranged TCR beta genes. On the Illumina HiSeq System, the amplified TCR beta libraries were sequenced as 87-base-pair reads. Per the authors' processing: A later analysis tallied 75 million to 85 million unique TCR beta chains across the 650 to 750 repertoires, and approximately 9.9 million of those chains were shared by two or more donors. To remove PCR and sequencing errors, raw reads were error-corrected and collapsed into unique sequences using a nearest-neighbor algorithm that merged closely related sequences. CDR3 sequences were aligned to IMGT reference sequences to assign V, D and J gene segments. Each retained sequence needed at least a six-nucleotide match to both a V gene segment and a J gene segment. A rearrangement counted as productive if the CDR3 had no stop codons and remained in frame with V and J, and every other rearrangement counted as non-productive. CDR3 was defined according to IMGT convention as the region running from the second conserved V-encoded cysteine to the conserved J-encoded phenylalanine. Sequences without an unambiguous match to a single V gene segment were excluded from the earlier analysis of 450 to 650 of the donors. In an earlier analysis of several hundred of the donors, V segments were called functional above 56.7% productive rearrangements and were called segregating when the between-donor standard deviation exceeded 5%. To diagnose cytomegalovirus status from the catalog of TCR beta chain sequences, a statistical classification framework was built. V and J gene assignment, in a later analysis, came from comparing TCR nucleotide sequences with IMGT/GENE-DB human TR gene sequences. The TCRdist pipeline was used in a later analysis to assign CDR3 sequences and most-parsimonious VDJ recombination scenarios. A later analysis defined each TCR beta chain by its CDR3 amino acid sequence plus V-gene family, and excluded reads lacking a unique V-gene family. In a later analysis, 450 to 600 highly shared, low-generation-probability nucleotide sequences were removed to address suspected cross-contamination and a sequencing artifact. In a later analysis, a clonal expansion index for each public chain was calculated from normalized within-repertoire ranks of inferred template counts. A later analysis computed generation probabilities with a VDJ recombination model fitted to out-of-frame rearrangements, and checked the results against IGoR. A later analysis scored TCR-TCR, TCR-HLA and TCR-CMV co-occurrence with hypergeometric tests, applying a repertoire-size bias correction to TCR pairs. In a later analysis, false discovery rates were estimated by permuting HLA or CMV assignments 20 times. A later analysis grouped co-occurring TCRs with DBSCAN, adding TCRdist sequence similarity when clustering within HLA-allele-positive subsets. Repertoires with fewer than 30,000 or more than 120,000 public chains were left out of co-occurrence clustering, as were five repertoires with anomalous nucleotide sharing. This immuneACCESS table, as held by TCRdb, lists in-frame sequences with V and J called but not all clones. Of the missing ones, under half trace to an unresolved V gene in checked studies; the others have no known cause. V and J calls and clone size are given by that table; D and trimming were obtained from the DNA. Recorded for this sample are more than 100,000 clones; 60% to 75% of them occurred a single time. Roughly 6% of the sample is held by the ten biggest clonotypes.

Counted from cysteine to phenylalanine, this CDR3 has 13 amino acids. The entry retains the CDR3 DNA only, 39 bases that are in frame from base 1. V loses 3 bases, J loses 5 bases, and the germline ends lie 8 bases apart. The germline V gene encodes CDR1 SNHLY and CDR2 FYNNEI. In total, approximately 610 healthy bone marrow donors made up the cohort. At the time of sampling, every cohort member was nominally healthy, though immune exposures that went unrecorded were likely present. The donor was CMV seropositive and belonged to the group of some 290 seropositive cohort members. Every donor gave a peripheral blood sample, and the peripheral blood mononuclear cells from that sample were used for TCR beta sequencing. Genomic DNA extraction from the blood cell samples was performed with the Qiagen DNeasy Blood Extraction Kit.

The rearranged chain carries TRBV2 and TRBJ1-5, with the D gene call left open. The TCR originated in a woman in her fifties or sixties in good health and CMV-seropositive. Specimen: PBMCs. The DNA reads as follows: TGTGCCAGCAGTGAGATCCGGGATCAGCCCCAGCATTTT. Translated, it gives CASSEIRDQPQHF.